This TCR beta chain was found in a study of blood T cells in healthy people across ages. This clonotype came up a few times. A second about 7 to 11 cycle PCR used barcoded and J-beta primers. TCRdb analysed the 5' RACE reads with MiXCR anew, one entry per CDR3 protein. The repertoire includes over 700,000 distinct CDR3 sequences, 20% to 25% of them detected once, and just under 9.5% sits in the top ten. Germline CDR1 and CDR2: SGHDT and YYEEEE. The CDR3 has 14 amino acids. Trimming stripped 3 bases from V and 7 bases from J, with 16 bases between. The sample was also linked to a second study, of T cells of mothers and their children.

The chain joins TRBV5-6 to TRBJ2-5, with D possibly TRBD2 on 6 matching bases. The sample comprised blood. This receptor was obtained from a boy aged 5-17 years in good health. The CDR3 nucleotides are TGTGCCAGCAGCTCCTTCCTGACGCGGGGGACCCAGTACTTC. It is translated as CASSSFLTRGTQYF. The full variable domain, in which reference TRBV5-6 and TRBJ2-5 provide the parts outside the CDR3, is DAGVTQSPTHLIKTRGQQVTLRCSPKSGHDTVSWYQQALGQGPQFIFQYYEEEERQRGNFPDRFSGHQFPNYSSELNVNALLLGDSALYLCASSSFLTRGTQYFGPGTRLLVL.